Listed below are T cell receptor beta chains from one sample, sequenced in a study of T cells in Graves' hyperthyroidism and ophthalmopathy. From the multiplex PCR reads, TCRdb called clonotypes with MiXCR, one entry per CDR3 protein. The sample lists about 840,000 distinct CDR3 sequences, about 38% occurring once. Sequenced: blood. The receptors stem from a man younger than 35 with Graves' hyperthyroidism. The CDR3 runs from the conserved cysteine through the conserved F or W. The D gene is left open where the match is weak. Some rows mark clone size as missing; the rest say once, few, many or name a class of expanded clone.

clone_size	v_call	j_call	d_call	cdr3_aa	cdr3_nt
many	TRBV7-9	TRBJ2-5	TRBD2	CASRRAGTQETQYF	TGTGCCAGCAGAAGAGCGGGGACCCAAGAGACCCAGTACTTC
few	TRBV29-1	TRBJ1-2	.	CSAVGEGSNYGYTF	TGCAGCGCCGTCGGGGAGGGATCTAACTATGGCTACACCTTC
many	TRBV7-8	TRBJ1-5	TRBD1	CASSHRGGQGNQPQHF	TGTGCCAGCAGCCATAGGGGGGGACAGGGGAATCAGCCCCAGCATTTT
few	TRBV12-3/TRBV12-4	TRBJ1-2	TRBD1	CASSLVGGELYGYTF	TGTGCCAGCAGTTTAGTAGGGGGCGAACTCTATGGCTACACCTTC
.	TRBV2	TRBJ2-5	TRBD2	CASSYSTSSEGETQYF	TGTGCCAGCAGTTACTCGACTAGCTCTGAGGGAGAGACCCAGTACTTC
.	TRBV6-1	TRBJ2-5	TRBD2	CASSLGGGPTQYF	TGTGCCAGCAGTTTGGGGGGAGGGCCGACCCAGTACTTC
.	TRBV2	TRBJ1-6	TRBD1	CASSLLRGPSSSYNSPLHF	TGTGCCAGCAGCCTCCTCAGGGGGCCCTCGAGCTCCTATAATTCACCCCTCCACTTT
once	TRBV4-3	TRBJ1-1	.	CASSQGSRRNTEAFF	TGCGCCAGCAGCCAAGGGTCACGTAGGAACACTGAAGCTTTCTTT
many	TRBV29-1	TRBJ1-1	.	CSVGSYLNTEAFF	TGCAGCGTTGGTTCTTACCTGAACACTGAAGCTTTCTTT
.	TRBV7-6	TRBJ2-7	.	CASSYEQGATSPYEQYF	TGTGCCAGCAGTTACGAGCAGGGCGCTACGTCTCCCTACGAGCAGTACTTC
few	TRBV20-1	TRBJ1-6	.	CSASVGPPGAPLHF	TGCAGTGCAAGCGTGGGGCCCCCGGGGGCACCCCTCCACTTT
few	TRBV6-1	TRBJ1-6	.	CASRFALVKGRSPLHF	TGTGCCAGCAGGTTCGCCCTGGTAAAGGGCAGGTCACCCCTCCACTTT
.	TRBV27	TRBJ2-7	.	CASSLKATYEQYF	TGTGCCAGCAGTTTAAAGGCCACCTACGAGCAGTACTTC
.	TRBV6-1	TRBJ2-5	TRBD2	CASNDPGGRQTQYF	TGTGCCAGCAATGATCCGGGGGGGAGACAGACCCAGTACTTC
.	TRBV7-3	TRBJ2-7	TRBD2	CASSLTGTSGLRSSYEQYF	TGTGCCAGCAGCTTAACTGGGACTAGCGGGCTTAGGAGCTCCTACGAGCAGTACTTC
.	TRBV19	TRBJ1-2	.	CASSPGPIYGYTF	TGTGCCAGTAGTCCGGGACCCATCTATGGCTACACCTTC
few	TRBV19	TRBJ1-3	.	CASSITGTGFSGNTIYF	TGTGCCAGTAGTATAACGGGGACGGGATTCTCTGGAAACACCATATATTTT